The source of this T cell receptor (beta chain) is a study of CD8+CD57+ T cells in acquired aplastic anemia. The study, taken as a whole, reports: Patients and controls turned out to have 25 to 35 CD8+ CDR3 sequences in common. Controls and patients did not differ significantly in CD8+ Simpson's diversity.

CD8+CD57+ cell expansion had been shown by flow cytometry in patients chosen for sequencing. Every patient was diagnosed with severe acquired aplastic anemia. Untreated patients provided the blood samples, with no therapy given before sampling. Both TCR beta VDJ combination and CDR3 sequence profiling were carried out. Genomic DNA was the template for this profiling. TCRdb analysed the reads with MiXCR anew, one entry per CDR3 protein. In the table there are under 250,000 distinct CDR3 sequences, 65% of which are singletons. As concerns this clonotype: Its antigen is not known.

CDR3 size: 14 residues. J was trimmed by 5 bases and V by 7 bases; bases with no gene match: 9. In germline, CDR1 is LNHDA, CDR2 SQIVND (reference sequence). The clonotype comes from a human donor with aplastic anemia. This sequence joins TRBV19 and TRBJ2-5; 8 bases map to TRBD2. The specimen was sorted CD4+, CD8+, or CD8+CD57+ T cells (not recorded which) from PBMCs. CDR3 residues: CASTSGSIGETQYF. The CDR3 DNA reads TGTGCCAGTACCAGCGGGAGTATCGGGGAGACCCAGTACTTC.